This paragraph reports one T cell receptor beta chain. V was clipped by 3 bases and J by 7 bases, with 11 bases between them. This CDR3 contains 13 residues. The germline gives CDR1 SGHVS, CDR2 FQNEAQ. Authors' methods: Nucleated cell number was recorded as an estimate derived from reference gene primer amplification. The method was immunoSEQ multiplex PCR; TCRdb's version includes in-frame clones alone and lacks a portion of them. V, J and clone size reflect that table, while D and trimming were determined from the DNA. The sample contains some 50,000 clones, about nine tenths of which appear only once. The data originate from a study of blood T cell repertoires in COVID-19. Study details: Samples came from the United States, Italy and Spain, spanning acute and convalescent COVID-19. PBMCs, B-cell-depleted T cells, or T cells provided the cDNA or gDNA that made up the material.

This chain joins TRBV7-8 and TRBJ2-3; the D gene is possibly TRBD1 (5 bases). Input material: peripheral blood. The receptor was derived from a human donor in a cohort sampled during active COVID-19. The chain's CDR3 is CASSFQGANTQYF. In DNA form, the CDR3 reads TGTGCCAGCAGCTTTCAGGGCGCGAATACGCAGTATTTT.